This T cell receptor (beta chain) was captured in a study of OX40 agonist ivuxolimab in advanced cancers. General study points: Low normalized T-cell clonal expansion was also seen in some nonresponders. Clonal expansion was among the lowest in partial responders at 0.1-3.0 mg/kg, especially CD8+.

The repertoire was sequenced with immunoSEQ multiplex PCR; TCRdb's copy has only in-frame clones and lacks some. The sample includes 35,000 or so clones, 76% of them seen just once. This CDR3 comprises 14 residues. Germline-derived CDR1 and CDR2 are SGHRS and YFSETQ. Trimming removed 3 bases from V and 4 bases from J; junction bases left unmatched: 2. To note about this clone: Its specificity is unknown. Distinct nucleotide sequences in the sample also encode this CDR3.

The source was CD4+ or CD8+ T cells sorted from blood, collected in a trial of the OX40 agonist ivuxolimab. The receptor comes from an adult with an advanced solid tumor such as melanoma, head and neck, liver or kidney cancer. The gene calls are TRBV5-1 and TRBJ1-2; 11 bases line up with TRBD1. CDR3 in amino acids: CASSSGQGVYGYTF. The CDR3 DNA sequence: TGCGCCAGCAGCTCGGGACAGGGGGTCTATGGCTACACCTTC. Looking up the rest from reference TRBV5-1 and TRBJ1-2 gives the full variable domain: KAGVTQTPRYLIKTRGQQVTLSCSPISGHRSVSWYQQTPGQGLQFLFEYFSETQRNKGNFPGRFSGRQFSNSRSEMNVSTLELGDSALYLCASSSGQGVYGYTFGSGTRLTVV.